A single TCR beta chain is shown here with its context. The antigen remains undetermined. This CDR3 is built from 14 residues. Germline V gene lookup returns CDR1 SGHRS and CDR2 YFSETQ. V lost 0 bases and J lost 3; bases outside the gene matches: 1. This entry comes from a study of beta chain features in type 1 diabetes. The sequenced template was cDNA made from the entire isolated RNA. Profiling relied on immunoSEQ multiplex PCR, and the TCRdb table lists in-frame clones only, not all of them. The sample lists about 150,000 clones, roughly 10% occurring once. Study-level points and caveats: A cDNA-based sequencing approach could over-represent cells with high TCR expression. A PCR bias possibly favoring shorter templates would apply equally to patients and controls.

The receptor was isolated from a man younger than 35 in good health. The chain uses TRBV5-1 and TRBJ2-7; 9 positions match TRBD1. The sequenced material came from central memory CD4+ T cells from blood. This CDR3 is CASSLEGQGYEQYF. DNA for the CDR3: TGCGCCAGCAGCTTGGAGGGACAGGGCTACGAGCAGTACTTC.